The source of this T cell receptor beta chain is a study of control samples from healthy donors and cancer patients. Data came from immunoSEQ multiplex PCR; TCRdb stores just in-frame clones and leaves some out. The table records 140,000 to 150,000 clones, roughly 93% of them present only once. The receptor comes from a man between 18 and 29 years old in good health. Sequencing input: blood.

DNA of the CDR3: TGTGCCAGCAGTTCAGGAGCGGGTTACTCCTACGAGCAGTACTTC. It specifies CASSSGAGYSYEQYF. The chain is built from TRBV28 and TRBJ2-7, with D possibly being TRBD2 (6 bases). The V end was cut by 4 bases, the J end by 0 bases, with 13 bases between. The CDR3 has 15 residues. CDR1 and CDR2 (germline): MDHEN, SYDVKM.